These 13 T cell receptor beta chains originate from one sample sequenced in a study of blood T cell repertoires in COVID-19. The assay was immunoSEQ multiplex PCR, and TCRdb's table has in-frame clones only and misses some. This repertoire shows 150,000 to 200,000 clones, 80% to 90% found once; its top ten account for approximately 2.1%. Specimen: peripheral blood. These receptors came from a man between 65 and 80 years old with active or convalescent COVID-19.

This chain connects TRBV6-5 to TRBJ2-1; D is perhaps TRBD2 (5 bases). This CDR3 is built from 14 residues. Trimming cost V 3 bases and J 5 bases, with 11 bases left between them. The germline V gene encodes CDR1 MNHEY and CDR2 SVGAGI. CDR3 amino acids: CASSYSVQHNEQFF. CDR3 coding DNA: TGTGCCAGCAGTTATAGCGTACAGCACAATGAGCAGTTCTTC.

The chain links TRBV27 to TRBJ2-3, with 7 positions matching TRBD2. The CDR3 extends over 18 amino acids. With V trimmed by 3 bases and J by 5 bases, 17 bases remained unmatched. The germline CDR1 and CDR2 sequences are MNHEY and SMNVEV (reference sequence). This CDR3 is CASSLLGFVVGGIDTQYF. In DNA form, the CDR3 reads TGTGCCAGCAGTTTGTTGGGTTTCGTCGTGGGGGGGATAGATACGCAGTATTTT.

J is TRBJ2-3 and V is TRBV5-1, with a possible D match to TRBD1 (5 bases). V was clipped by 4 bases and J by 0 bases, with 15 bases between them. This CDR3 is 16 amino acids long. Germline lookup yields CDR1 SGHRS and CDR2 YFSETQ. This CDR3 reads CASSPTDGISTDTQYF. The CDR3 nucleotides read TGCGCCAGCAGCCCGACAGACGGTATCAGCACAGATACGCAGTATTTT.

This clone occurred once. The chain couples TRBV7-9 to TRBJ2-7; the D is unclear. The CDR3 totals 15 residues. V lost 4 bases and J 3 bases, leaving 16 bases between the germline ends. From germline, CDR1 is SEHNR and CDR2 FQNEAQ (reference sequence). This chain's CDR3 is CASSYSVWSRYEQYF. For the CDR3, the DNA is TGTGCCAGCAGCTACTCGGTCTGGAGTCGCTACGAGCAGTACTTC.

This chain joins TRBV5-1 and TRBJ1-4; no firm D call. Trimming cost V 0 bases and J 0 bases, with 9 bases left between them. Per germline, CDR1 SGHRS and CDR2 YFSETQ. The CDR3 totals 16 residues. CDR3 loop: CASSLGAGTTNEKLFF. Here the CDR3 DNA reads TGCGCCAGCAGCTTGGGAGCGGGCACAACTAATGAAAAACTGTTTTTT.

V is TRBV7-2 and J is TRBJ1-5; no clear D. The CDR3 is 15 residues long. The ends were cut back, 1 base at V and 6 bases at J, with 13 bases in the middle. The germline V gene encodes CDR1 SGHTA and CDR2 FQGNSA. CDR3: CASSLGSLSVQPQHF. The CDR3, as DNA: TGTGCCAGCAGCTTAGGTTCTCTTTCGGTTCAGCCCCAGCATTTT.

The rearrangement joins TRBV6-1 to TRBJ2-7; the D gene is possibly TRBD2 (5 bases). The germline V and J ends were trimmed by 2 bases and 6 bases, with 14 bases remaining between them. Germline CDR1 MNHNS, CDR2 SASEGT. This CDR3 has 14 residues. The CDR3 sequence: CASSEIGVPGEQYF. The DNA for the CDR3 is TGTGCCAGCAGTGAAATCGGGGTCCCGGGCGAGCAGTACTTC.

This chain links TRBV4-3 with TRBJ2-3, with TRBD1 matching 12 bases. This CDR3 has 18 residues. J lost 4 bases, V lost 3 bases, and 11 bases had no gene match. Germline loops: CDR1 LGHNA, CDR2 YSLEER. The CDR3 nucleotides are TGCGCCAGCAGCCATCGAATGCCGGGACAGGGGGCTTCAGATACGCAGTATTTT. Translated, it gives CASSHRMPGQGASDTQYF.

The V gene is TRBV7-8, the J gene TRBJ1-5; TRBD1 is a possible D gene (6 bases). The CDR3 consists of 15 residues. Germline lookup yields CDR1 SGHVS and CDR2 FQNEAQ. The germline V and J ends were trimmed by 1 base and 5 bases, with 12 bases remaining between them. The CDR3 loop reads CASSLVWDTDQPQHF. The CDR3 DNA sequence: TGTGCCAGCAGCTTAGTCTGGGACACAGATCAGCCCCAGCATTTT.

The CDR3 region is CAWSLDLVPLAKNIQYF. CDR3 coding DNA: TGTGCCTGGAGTCTCGATTTAGTTCCACTAGCCAAAAACATTCAGTACTTC. J is TRBJ2-4 and V is TRBV30; D gene uncertain. In germline, CDR1 is GTSNPN, CDR2 SVGIG (reference sequence). With 2 bases removed from V and 0 bases from J, the gap between germline ends came to 17 bases. The CDR3 has 17 residues. The variable domain in full, with the rest retrieved from reference TRBV30 and TRBJ2-4, is SQTIHQWPATLVQPVGSPLSLECTVEGTSNPNLYWYRQAAGRGLQLLFYSVGIGQISSEVPQNLSASRPQDRQFILSSKKLLLSDSGFYLCAWSLDLVPLAKNIQYFGAGTRLSVL.

This clone has a single count. Written as DNA, the CDR3 is TGTGCCAGCAGCTTGCTAGCGGGGGTTCTCTCCTACGAGCAGTACTTC. It yields the protein CASSLLAGVLSYEQYF. The chain has TRBV7-8 and TRBJ2-7; 10 bases match TRBD2. Germline V gives CDR1 SGHVS, CDR2 FQNEAQ. After removal of 3 bases from V and 0 bases from J, the junction contained 5 bases not matched to a gene. This CDR3 is built from 16 residues.

The chain carries TRBV13 and TRBJ2-5; D is unclear. This CDR3 region has 15 residues. CDR1 is PRHDT, CDR2 FYEKMQ, per germline (reference sequence). The V gene lost 4 bases and the J gene lost 5 bases, with 17 bases spanning the gap. CDR3 amino acids: CASSSRHAVGETQYF. CDR3 DNA sequence: TGTGCCAGCAGCTCGCGACATGCCGTTGGTGAGACCCAGTACTTC.

The count of this clone is one. The rearrangement uses TRBV28 and TRBJ2-1, with 7 bases lining up with TRBD1. V was pared by 3 bases and J by 4 bases, with 6 bases of the junction left unmatched. The CDR3 runs to 15 residues. Germline lookup yields CDR1 MDHEN and CDR2 SYDVKM. The CDR3 sequence: CASSFGDRVYNEQFF. The CDR3, as DNA: TGTGCCAGCAGTTTCGGGGACAGAGTTTACAATGAGCAGTTCTTC.